The 21 T cell receptor beta chains below come from one sample, sequenced in a study of blood T cells in healthy people across ages. Through a sample-barcoded 5' primer and a J-beta primer mix, a second PCR was run for 7 to 11 cycles. TCRdb ran MiXCR on the 5' RACE reads and lists one entry per CDR3 protein. The table lists about 1.7 million distinct CDR3 sequences, approximately 28% of them singletons. The sequencing sample was made of blood. The receptors shown here come from a woman between 25 and 40 years old in good health.

Turning to this clonotype: A read error is possible here, since a much larger clone lies one base away. The chain is built from TRBV15 and TRBJ2-7; 9 bases are shared with TRBD2. The CDR3 covers 13 residues. J was trimmed by 5 bases and V by 3 bases; bases with no gene match: 2. CDR1 is LNHNV and CDR2 is YYDKDF in the germline V gene (reference sequence). DNA for the CDR3: TGTGCCACCAGCAGGGCGGGGGGGGACGAGCAGTACTTC. It is translated as CATSRAGGDEQYF.

The V call is TRBV29-1, the J call TRBJ1-2, with 7 bases fitting TRBD1. After removal of 7 bases from V and 7 bases from J, the junction contained 12 bases not matched to a gene. Germline CDR1 is SQVTM and CDR2 is ANQGSEA. CDR3 length: 13 amino acids. The CDR3 loop reads CSARSTGQAGYTF. The CDR3 DNA is TGCAGCGCTCGATCGACAGGGCAGGCTGGCTACACCTTC.

This chain links TRBV11-3 with TRBJ2-1; D assignment may be TRBD1 or TRBD2 (5 bases each). This CDR3 spans 18 amino acids. Germline-derived CDR1 and CDR2 are SGHNT and YENEEA. Deletions cut 1 base from V and 5 bases from J, with 21 bases between. The CDR3 protein is CASSLGGIWEREHNEQFF. The CDR3 nucleotides are TGTGCCAGCAGCTTAGGGGGGATCTGGGAAAGGGAACACAATGAGCAGTTCTTC.

Only a few counts were recorded for this clonotype. The gene calls are TRBV5-1 and TRBJ2-1; D ambiguous. The CDR3 is 16 residues long. Germline loops: CDR1 SGHRS, CDR2 YFSETQ. Trimming pared 4 bases from V and 5 bases from J, leaving 19 bases between. As DNA, the CDR3 is TGCGCCAGCAGCACCATAACCCTACGACGGGACAATGAGCAGTTCTTC. As protein: CASSTITLRRDNEQFF.

Only a few counts were recorded for this clonotype. J is TRBJ2-7 and V is TRBV12-3 or TRBV12-4; D not resolved. Trimming left V 4 bases short and J 6 bases short, with 10 bases between. This CDR3 region has 12 residues. Here the CDR3 DNA reads TGTGCCAGCAGTTACAGCGAGCCCGAGCAGTACTTC. It is translated as CASSYSEPEQYF.

This clonotype was detected ten times or more. V and J are TRBV7-9 and TRBJ2-1; 9 nucleotides align to TRBD1. Germline assignment: CDR1 SEHNR and CDR2 FQNEAQ (reference sequence). With V trimmed by 8 bases and J by 4 bases, 9 bases remained unmatched. This CDR3 region has 15 residues. Written as DNA, the CDR3 is TGTGCCAGCGTCTCACAGGGGGCGTTTTACAATGAGCAGTTCTTC. The encoded protein is CASVSQGAFYNEQFF.

The V call is TRBV7-9, the J call TRBJ1-1, with 7 positions matching TRBD1. The CDR3 extends over 16 amino acids. Germline lookup yields CDR1 SEHNR and CDR2 FQNEAQ (reference sequence). J was trimmed by 2 bases and V by 0 bases; bases with no gene match: 6. CDR3 nucleotides: TGTGCCAGCAGCTTAGCGGGGGAGGGGGCCAACACTGAAGCTTTCTTT. As protein: CASSLAGEGANTEAFF. The variable domain in full, completed from reference TRBV7-9 and TRBJ1-1, reads DTGVSQNPRHKITKRGQNVTFRCDPISEHNRLYWYRQTLGQGPEFLTYFQNEAQLEKSRLLSDRFSAERPKGSFSTLEIQRTEQGDSAMYLCASSLAGEGANTEAFFGQGTRLTVV.

The V gene is TRBV29-1, the J gene TRBJ2-1; TRBD1 matches at 7 bases. Germline V gene sequence: CDR1 SQVTM, CDR2 ANQGSEA. Trimming removed 4 bases from V and 6 bases from J; junction bases left unmatched: 3. The CDR3 consists of 12 residues. CDR3 amino acids: CSVGGTANEQFF. CDR3 in DNA: TGCAGCGTTGGTGGGACAGCCAATGAGCAGTTCTTC.

Of note for this clonotype: The germline gene is not matched at one end of the junction; a read error may be the cause. This sequence joins TRBV12-3 or TRBV12-4 and TRBJ2-3; D is ambiguous. CDR3 size: 14 residues. The CDR3 DNA reads as TGTGCCAGCAGTTTAGAGGCGAGCACAGATACGGAGTATTTT. Its translation: CASSLEASTDTEYF.

This clonotype is a singleton in its sample. Here the CDR3 DNA reads TGTGCCAGCAGTCCCAAGGATGGGCAGTACTTC. This gives the protein CASSPKDGQYF. The chain joins TRBV12-3 or TRBV12-4 to TRBJ2-7, with unresolved D. This CDR3 has 11 residues. The V gene lost 5 bases and the J gene lost 9 bases, with 11 bases spanning the gap.

In this sample, this clonotype turned up a few times. V gene TRBV20-1 combines with J gene TRBJ2-7; 7 bases are shared with TRBD1. The germline V gene encodes CDR1 DFQATT and CDR2 SNEGSKA (reference sequence). The CDR3 is 14 residues long. The trim removed 1 base at V and 2 bases at J, leaving 5 bases unmatched. The CDR3 reads CSARVRDRAYEQYF. CDR3 coding DNA: TGCAGTGCTAGAGTCCGGGACAGAGCCTACGAGCAGTACTTC.

The chain couples TRBV5-1 to TRBJ2-3; perhaps TRBD1 as D (5 bases). V was pared by 0 bases and J by 5 bases, with 10 bases between. Germline loops: CDR1 SGHRS, CDR2 YFSETQ. The CDR3 is made up of 14 amino acids. DNA for the CDR3: TGCGCCAGCAGCTTGGAGGGGCCGGGAGATACGCAGTATTTT. Translation gives CASSLEGPGDTQYF.

The chain has TRBV9 and TRBJ2-7; D is perhaps TRBD1 (5 bases). Germline CDR1 reads SGDLS; CDR2 reads YYNGEE. V lost 3 bases, J lost 3 bases, and 13 bases lay in between. CDR3 size: 14 residues. The CDR3, as DNA: TGTGCCAGCAGCGCCCAGGGCACGGACTACGAGCAGTACTTC. It yields the protein CASSAQGTDYEQYF. The variable domain in full, with the rest retrieved from reference TRBV9 and TRBJ2-7, is DSGVTQTPKHLITATGQRVTLRCSPRSGDLSVYWYQQSLDQGLQFLIQYYNGEERAKGNILERFSAQQFPDLHSELNLSSLELGDSALYFCASSAQGTDYEQYFGPGTRLTVT.

The J gene is TRBJ2-7, the V gene TRBV11-2, with D maybe TRBD2 (6 bases). Germline loops: CDR1 SGHAT, CDR2 FQNNGV. Trimming stripped 3 bases from V and 2 bases from J, with 14 bases between. CDR3 length equals 15 residues. CDR3 sequence: CASSFSGEATYEQYF. The CDR3 DNA sequence: TGTGCCAGCAGCTTCTCCGGGGAGGCTACCTACGAGCAGTACTTC.

The chain carries TRBV11-2 and TRBJ2-5; 8 positions agree with TRBD2. The closer fit of TRBJ2-7 to the DNA end suggests the J call may be wrong. Germline V CDR1 and CDR2: SGHAT, FQNNGV. The CDR3 extends over 15 amino acids. In nucleotides, the CDR3 is TGTGCCAGCAGCTGTGGACTAGCAGCCACCTACGAGCAGTACTTC. Translation: CASSCGLAATYEQYF.

The J gene is TRBJ2-7, the V gene TRBV5-1, with 8 bases that match TRBD1. The CDR3 contains 14 residues. Germline loops: CDR1 SGHRS, CDR2 YFSETQ. V dropped 3 bases and J dropped 5; count of bases not matched to a gene: 7. DNA for the CDR3: TGCGCCAGCAGCTGGACAGGGTCTAGGGACGAGCAGTACTTC. This gives the protein CASSWTGSRDEQYF.

The rearrangement joins TRBV5-1 to TRBJ1-2; 8 positions match TRBD1. V lost 1 base and J lost 8; bases outside the gene matches: 4. This CDR3 has 13 residues. Germline CDR1 is SGHRS and CDR2 is YFSETQ. The CDR3 DNA reads TGCGCCAGCAGCTTGCCAGGGGGCCAGGGCTACACCTTC. This encodes CASSLPGGQGYTF.

The chain recombines TRBV6-1 with TRBJ2-7; tentatively, D is TRBD2 (5 bases). V was shortened by 7 bases and J by 2 bases, with 15 bases between the two germline ends. The V gene's germline CDR1 is MNHNS and CDR2 SASEGT. CDR3 length equals 14 residues. The CDR3 DNA sequence: TGTGCCAGCACTACCGGGGTCCTAACCTACGAGCAGTACTTC. It is translated as CASTTGVLTYEQYF.

A few counts support this clonotype. This chain links TRBV18 with TRBJ2-5; no clear D. The closer fit of TRBJ2-1 to the DNA end suggests the J call may be wrong. The CDR3 loop spans 14 amino acids. The germline V gene has CDR1 KGHSH and CDR2 LQKENI. For the CDR3, the DNA is TGTGCCAGCTCACCTCAGATAACCCAAGAGACCCAGTTCTTC. Protein: CASSPQITQETQFF.

This clonotype was observed a handful of times. The rearrangement uses TRBV28 and TRBJ2-1; TRBD2 agrees at 15 bases. With V trimmed by 4 bases and J by 8 bases, 12 bases remained unmatched. This CDR3 comprises 18 residues. Germline V gene sequence: CDR1 MDHEN, CDR2 SYDVKM. The CDR3 here is CASSSSRGLAGGRDEQFF. CDR3 sequence (DNA): TGTGCCAGCAGTTCTAGCCGAGGACTAGCGGGAGGGCGGGATGAGCAGTTCTTC.

This chain joins TRBV4-1 and TRBJ2-5, with D perhaps TRBD1 (6 bases). The V and J ends lost 0 bases and 1 base respectively, with 12 bases between them. The CDR3 spans 16 residues. Germline V gene lookup returns CDR1 MGHRA and CDR2 YSYEKL. For the CDR3, the DNA is TGCGCCAGCAGCCAAGATCGAGAACAGGGCCAAGAGACCCAGTACTTC. Amino acid sequence: CASSQDREQGQETQYF.